This record concerns one T cell receptor beta chain sequence. What it binds is not known. This sample is drawn from a study of regulatory T cells in long-lasting Graves disease. TCR beta libraries were built with iRepertoire HTBI primers and Arm-PCR of CDR3 regions. TCRdb re-derived calls from the multiplex PCR reads in MiXCR, one entry per CDR3 protein. The table has a few hundred thousand distinct CDR3 sequences, 20% to 25% seen once. Time point in this sample: persistent/refractory GD, antithyroid drugs over 5 years with positive TRAb. PBMCs provided the RNA from which the TCR library was made. As collected, the peripheral blood samples measured 7.5 to 9 milliliters each and went into EDTA tubes. Study results and caveats: In persistent patients, shared public clonotypes (2,741) outnumbered those in new patients (about 970). Newly diagnosed patients had higher TCR diversity than persistent Graves' patients did.

V lost 0 bases and J 5 bases, leaving 13 bases between the germline ends. CDR1 is LNHNV, CDR2 YYDKDF, per germline (reference sequence). This CDR3 comprises 15 residues. This TCR derives from a female donor with Graves disease. The J gene is TRBJ1-2, the V gene TRBV15; TRBD1 might be the D (6 bases). The starting material was peripheral blood mononuclear cells (PBMCs), obtained when the disease was refractory, from a patient treated with antithyroid drugs. DNA of the CDR3: TGTGCCACCAGCAGAGATAAGGGACACGAATATGGCTACACCTTC. Translation: CATSRDKGHEYGYTF.